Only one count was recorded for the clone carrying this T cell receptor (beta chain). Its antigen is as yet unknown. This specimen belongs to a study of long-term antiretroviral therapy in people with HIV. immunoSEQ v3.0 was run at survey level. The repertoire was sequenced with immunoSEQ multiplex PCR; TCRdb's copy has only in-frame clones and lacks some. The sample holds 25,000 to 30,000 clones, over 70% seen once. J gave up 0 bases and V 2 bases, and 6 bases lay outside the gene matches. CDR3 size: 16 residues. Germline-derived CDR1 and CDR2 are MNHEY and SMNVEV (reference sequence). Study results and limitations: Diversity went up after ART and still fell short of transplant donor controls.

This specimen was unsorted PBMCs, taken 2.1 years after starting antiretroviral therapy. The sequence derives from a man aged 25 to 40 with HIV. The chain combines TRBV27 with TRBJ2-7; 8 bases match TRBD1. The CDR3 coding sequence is TGTGCCAGCAGTTTAGGACAGGGTATTAGCTCCTACGAGCAGTACTTC. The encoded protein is CASSLGQGISSYEQYF.